The next 13 T cell receptor beta chains were all read from a single sample in a study of control samples from healthy donors and cancer patients. Profiling relied on immunoSEQ multiplex PCR, and the TCRdb table lists in-frame clones only, not all of them. The data hold about 410,000 clones, with around nine tenths observed a single time. The sequenced material came from PBMCs. The receptors originated from a middle-aged man with head and neck cancer.

The genes are TRBV19 and TRBJ2-7; 8 nucleotides match TRBD2. V lost 7 bases and J lost 0; bases outside the gene matches: 8. Germline lookup yields CDR1 LNHDA and CDR2 SQIVND (reference sequence). CDR3 length: 15 amino acids. CDR3 region: CASIGPRGGSYEQYF. The CDR3 DNA reads as TGTGCCAGTATCGGACCTCGGGGGGGCTCCTACGAGCAGTACTTC.

The rearrangement uses TRBV10-3 and TRBJ2-2; TRBD2 matches 13 bases. The V segment lost 5 bases and the J segment 1 base; nucleotides outside the gene matches: 1. Germline V gene sequence: CDR1 ENHRY, CDR2 SYGVKD. The CDR3 loop spans 16 amino acids. The CDR3 nucleotides are TGTGCCATCAGTCGGACTAGCGGGAGGAACACCGGGGAGCTGTTTTTT. This encodes CAISRTSGRNTGELFF.

Turning to this clone: At one of its ends the junction is not consistent with the germline gene, which may arise from a read error. The chain carries TRBV7-9 and TRBJ2-7; D unclear. This CDR3 comprises 10 residues. Germline assignment: CDR1 SEHNR and CDR2 FQNEAQ (reference sequence). The CDR3 sequence is CASRSYGQYF. CDR3 sequence (DNA): TGTGCCAGCAGATCTTACGGGCAGTACTTC.

The chain combines TRBV19 with TRBJ1-5; a weak D match, TRBD1 (6 bases). Trimming removed 7 bases at V and 2 bases at J, with 15 bases between. CDR3 length equals 15 residues. Germline V lookup: CDR1 LNHDA, CDR2 SQIVND (reference sequence). The chain's CDR3 is CASKGRGVGNQPQHF. CDR3 sequence (DNA): TGTGCCAGTAAGGGCAGGGGAGTTGGCAATCAGCCCCAGCATTTT.

The rearrangement links TRBV27 to TRBJ1-1; D remains ambiguous. V lost 6 bases and J 1 base, leaving 15 bases between the germline ends. The CDR3 consists of 15 residues. Germline values: CDR1 MNHEY, CDR2 SMNVEV (reference sequence). CDR3 in DNA: TGTGCCAGCAGGCTCCCCGGACGGGGGAACACTGAAGCTTTCTTT. Its translation is CASRLPGRGNTEAFF.

The V call is TRBV9, the J call TRBJ1-1; tentatively, D is TRBD1 (5 bases). The CDR3 length is 14 residues. The V end lost 0 bases, the J end lost 0 bases, and 6 bases lay between the germline ends. Germline-derived CDR1 and CDR2 are SGDLS and YYNGEE. The CDR3 loop reads CASSVGTLNTEAFF. In DNA, the CDR3 is TGTGCCAGCAGCGTAGGGACATTGAACACTGAAGCTTTCTTT.

The chain couples TRBV27 to TRBJ1-6; tentatively, D is TRBD1 (5 bases). The V end was cut by 10 bases, the J end by 4 bases, with 11 bases between. There are 13 residues in the CDR3. Germline CDR1 reads MNHEY; CDR2 reads SMNVEV (reference sequence). CDR3 sequence (DNA): TGTGCCACCGGGACGGATTATAATTCACCCCTCCACTTT. Encoded protein: CATGTDYNSPLHF.

V and J are TRBV28 and TRBJ2-1, with 10 nucleotides matching TRBD2. CDR3 size: 17 residues. Germline CDR1 and CDR2: MDHEN and SYDVKM. J was trimmed by 9 bases and V by 6 bases; bases with no gene match: 17. CDR3: CASSHRVPGLAVSEQFF. The CDR3 nucleotides are TGTGCCAGCAGCCACAGGGTACCTGGACTAGCGGTTAGTGAGCAGTTCTTC.

This clone was counted a single time. The chain employs TRBV7-8 and TRBJ2-1, with a weak D call TRBD2 (6 bases). The CDR3 contains 15 residues. Germline V gene lookup returns CDR1 SGHVS and CDR2 FQNEAQ. V was trimmed by 8 bases and J by 4 bases, leaving 18 bases between them. Here the CDR3 reads CASAFSGRGYNEQFF. The CDR3 bases are TGTGCCAGCGCATTTAGCGGACGGGGGTACAATGAGCAGTTCTTC.

The sample holds a few counts of this clone. This rearrangement joins TRBV6-5 to TRBJ1-5; D remains unclear. The germline gives CDR1 MNHEY, CDR2 SVGAGI. This CDR3 comprises 14 residues. With 6 bases removed from V and 6 bases from J, the gap between germline ends came to 15 bases. CDR3 in DNA: TGTGCCAGCAGGGGGTTGAGTATCGGTCAGCCCCAGCATTTT. As protein: CASRGLSIGQPQHF.

J is TRBJ1-5 and V is TRBV19; perhaps TRBD1 as D (6 bases). The CDR3 sequence is 14 residues long. The ends were cut back, 5 bases at V and 2 bases at J, with 10 bases in the middle. Germline lookup yields CDR1 LNHDA and CDR2 SQIVND (reference sequence). The CDR3 DNA sequence: TGTGCCAGTAGTCTGCGACAGGGCAATCAGCCCCAGCATTTT. This translates into CASSLRQGNQPQHF.

This clone is a singleton in its sample. This chain links TRBV7-9 with TRBJ2-1, with D maybe TRBD2 (5 bases). Trimming removed 8 bases at V and 5 bases at J, with 16 bases between. In germline, CDR1 is SEHNR, CDR2 FQNEAQ (reference sequence). The CDR3 sequence is 14 residues long. The CDR3 here is CASSDWPGNNEQFF. The CDR3 DNA is TGTGCCAGCTCCGACTGGCCGGGGAACAATGAGCAGTTCTTC.

This chain connects TRBV11-2 to TRBJ1-1; the D is unclear. The CDR3 has 14 residues. Trimming stripped 8 bases from V and 5 bases from J, with 18 bases between. Germline-derived CDR1 and CDR2 are SGHAT and FQNNGV. The CDR3 reads CASEPDAARTEAFF. Here the CDR3 DNA reads TGTGCCAGCGAGCCGGACGCAGCTAGGACTGAAGCTTTCTTT.